This passage covers 22 T cell receptor beta chains from one sample sequenced in a study of regulatory T cells in long-lasting Graves disease (dated by TCRdb to about 2021). Libraries came from multiplex PCR. Sequencing was carried out with an Illumina HiSeq 4000. TCR beta libraries were built with iRepertoire HTBI primers and Arm-PCR amplification of CDR3 regions. TCRdb trimmed the raw reads at Q25, called clones with MiXCR and kept productive beta chains. Every CDR3 protein is listed once, alongside the most common genes and DNA of its rows. Recorded for this sample are almost 350,000 distinct CDR3 sequences; about 20% of them occurred a single time. The top ten clones comprise 25% to 35% of the sample. In the paper's terms, the time point label means: persistent/refractory GD, antithyroid drugs over 5 years with positive TRAb. RNA was extracted from PBMCs in TRIzol for both TCR sequencing and RNA sequencing.

The sample was peripheral blood mononuclear cells (PBMCs), taken when the disease was refractory, from a patient treated with antithyroid drugs. These receptors originate from a female donor with Graves disease.

This clonotype was observed a handful of times. The V and J genes are TRBV9 and TRBJ2-5, with 11 bases lining up with TRBD2. The J segment lost 5 bases and the V segment lost 4 bases, leaving 10 bases of the junction unmatched. The CDR3 extends over 16 amino acids. The germline V gene encodes CDR1 SGDLS and CDR2 YYNGEE. The CDR3 region has the DNA TGTGCCAGCAGCCCCTCACCCTTAGCGGGAGGGGAGACCCAGTACTTC. The encoded protein is CASSPSPLAGGETQYF.

The rearrangement joins TRBV28 to TRBJ2-7; 9 bases are a match to TRBD1. Looked up from germline, CDR1 is MDHEN and CDR2 is SYDVKM. The CDR3 consists of 12 residues. V was pared by 8 bases and J by 6 bases, with 5 bases of the junction left unmatched. The CDR3 loop is CASRDRVGEQYF. The CDR3 DNA reads TGTGCCAGCCGGGACAGGGTAGGCGAGCAGTACTTC.

The J gene is TRBJ2-7, the V gene TRBV11-2; 12 bases fit TRBD1. Trimming cost V 5 bases and J 0 bases; bases outside gene matches: 11. CDR1 is SGHAT, CDR2 FQNNGV, per germline. CDR3 length equals 18 residues. Here the CDR3 DNA reads TGTGCCAGCAGCAGCTCTCTGGGACAGGGGGCTTTCTCCTACGAGCAGTACTTC. Translated, it gives CASSSSLGQGAFSYEQYF.

Notes on this clonotype: It may be a read error: a sequence one base away is much more abundant. CDR3 amino acids: CAGSYSSSKGGYTF. CDR3 coding DNA: TGTGCCGGCAGTTACTCGAGTTCGAAGGGTGGCTACACCTTC. The chain employs TRBV6-6 and TRBJ1-2; D is undetermined. CDR1 is MNHNY and CDR2 is SVGAGI in the germline V gene (reference sequence). CDR3 length: 14 amino acids.

This clonotype appeared many times. The J gene is TRBJ1-2, the V gene TRBV18; D perhaps matches TRBD1 (5 bases). V was cut by 6 bases and J by 5 bases, with 22 bases left in between. The CDR3 is 16 residues long. Germline V lookup: CDR1 KGHSH, CDR2 LQKENI. The DNA of the CDR3 is TGTGCCAGCTCCCAACGGGGGACGACGGCCGTTTATGGCTACACCTTC. Residues: CASSQRGTTAVYGYTF.

A remark on this clonotype: At one end, the junction sequence differs from germline, possibly due to a read error. The chain combines TRBV5-1 with TRBJ1-1; D is possibly TRBD1 (5 bases). The CDR3 totals 14 residues. CDR1 and CDR2 (germline): SGHRS, YFSETQ. CDR3 amino acids: CASSNQGQNTEAFF. Here the CDR3 DNA reads TGTGCCAGCAGCAACCAGGGCCAAAACACTGAAGCTTTCTTT.

The gene calls are TRBV10-3 and TRBJ2-7; 9 bases fit TRBD1. From germline, CDR1 is ENHRY and CDR2 SYGVKD. The J segment lost 3 bases and the V segment lost 6 bases, leaving 3 bases of the junction unmatched. The CDR3 spans 13 residues. The DNA of the CDR3 is TGTGCCATCAGGACAGGGGGGGACTACGAGCAGTACTTC. Its protein product is CAIRTGGDYEQYF.

This clonotype was recorded many times. The V call is TRBV28, the J call TRBJ2-2, with 7 bases matching TRBD1. Trimming took 7 bases from V and 6 from J; bases not matched to a gene: 5. Germline V gene data show CDR1 as MDHEN and CDR2 as SYDVKM. The CDR3 runs to 13 residues. The CDR3 loop is CASTQGDPGELFF. CDR3 bases: TGTGCCAGCACCCAGGGGGACCCCGGGGAGCTGTTTTTT. Together with reference TRBV28 and TRBJ2-2, the CDR3 gives the full variable domain: DVKVTQSSRYLVKRTGEKVFLECVQDMDHENMFWYRQDPGLGLRLIYFSYDVKMKEKGDIPEGYSVSREKKERFSLILESASTNQTSMYLCASTQGDPGELFFGEGSRLTVL.

This clonotype has ten or more counts. The chain has TRBV7-2 and TRBJ1-2; D is perhaps TRBD1 (6 bases). CDR1 and CDR2 (germline): SGHTA, FQGNSA. This CDR3 spans 15 amino acids. Trimming removed 4 bases at V and 3 bases at J, with 15 bases between. The CDR3 is CASSSAAGTYYGYTF. The CDR3, as DNA: TGTGCCAGCAGCTCCGCAGCCGGGACATACTATGGCTACACCTTC.

Notes on this clonotype: The junction and the germline gene differ at one end; a read error may be behind it. The V and J genes are TRBV6-4 and TRBJ1-6; possible D gene TRBD1, 6 bases. There are 13 residues in the CDR3. Germline CDR1 reads MRHNA; CDR2 reads SNTAGT. This CDR3 reads CASSYSTGSPLHF. CDR3 nucleotide sequence: TGTGCCAGCAGTTACTCGACAGGTTCACCCCTCCACTTT.

This clonotype was counted many times. The chain links TRBV28 to TRBJ1-2; a weak D match, TRBD1 (5 bases). Germline CDR1 and CDR2: MDHEN and SYDVKM. The CDR3 extends over 12 amino acids. Trimming stripped 10 bases from V and 8 bases from J, with 17 bases between. The CDR3 is CAIRGWAGGYTF. The CDR3 DNA sequence: TGTGCCATTCGGGGTTGGGCAGGGGGCTACACCTTC.

The J gene is TRBJ1-2, the V gene TRBV5-1; D is unclear. CDR1 and CDR2 (germline): SGHRS, YFSETQ. Trimming shortened V by 6 bases and J by 6 bases, and 21 bases separated the two germline ends. The CDR3 runs to 15 residues. In nucleotides, the CDR3 is TGCGCCAGCAAGAGCCCAGACACACCCTATGATGGCTACACCTTC. Its translation: CASKSPDTPYDGYTF.

The chain combines TRBV4-2 with TRBJ2-5; 9 nucleotides align to TRBD1. V lost 5 bases to trimming and J lost 5 bases; unmatched junction nucleotides: 9. Germline assignment: CDR1 LGHNA and CDR2 YNFKEQ. This CDR3 is built from 15 residues. In DNA, the CDR3 is TGTGCCAGCAGCTATTGGACAGGGGAGTCGGAGACCCAGTACTTC. Protein: CASSYWTGESETQYF.

This clonotype was recorded at least ten times. V and J are TRBV2 and TRBJ1-2, with 10 nucleotides matching TRBD1. After removal of 7 bases from V and 2 bases from J, the junction contained 4 bases not matched to a gene. CDR1 SNHLY and CDR2 FYNNEI come from the germline V gene. The CDR3 totals 14 residues. This CDR3 is CASKDRGSNYGYTF. CDR3 sequence (DNA): TGTGCCAGCAAGGACAGGGGGTCCAACTATGGCTACACCTTC. Full variable domain (missing parts from reference TRBV2 and TRBJ1-2): EPEVTQTPSHQVTQMGQEVILRCVPISNHLYFYWYRQILGQKVEFLVSFYNNEISEKSEIFDDQFSVERPDGSNFTLKIRSTKLEDSAMYFCASKDRGSNYGYTFGSGTRLTVV.

This clonotype was counted between two and nine times. The rearrangement uses TRBV19 and TRBJ2-7; D tentatively reads TRBD1 or TRBD2 (6 bases each). In germline, CDR1 is LNHDA, CDR2 SQIVND (reference sequence). CDR3 size: 14 residues. V lost 5 bases to trimming and J lost 0 bases, with 11 bases between them. CDR3 DNA: TGTGCCAGTAGTCCGGGGGCCAACTCCTACGAGCAGTACTTC. Translated: CASSPGANSYEQYF. The complete variable domain, with remaining parts taken from reference TRBV19 and TRBJ2-7, reads DGGITQSPKYLFRKEGQNVTLSCEQNLNHDAMYWYRQDPGQGLRLIYYSQIVNDFQKGDIAEGYSVSREKKESFPLTVTSAQKNPTAFYLCASSPGANSYEQYFGPGTRLTVT.

The chain links TRBV6-5 to TRBJ2-1, with D perhaps assigned TRBD1 or TRBD2 (5 bases each). CDR3 length: 16 amino acids. Germline V gene lookup returns CDR1 MNHEY and CDR2 SVGAGI. V gave up 0 bases and J gave up 4 bases, with 13 bases separating them. CDR3 region: CASSYSRDRGYNEQFF. As DNA, the CDR3 is TGTGCCAGCAGTTACTCCAGGGACCGGGGTTACAATGAGCAGTTCTTC.

This clonotype appeared a few times. The CDR3 DNA sequence: TGTGCCAGCAGCGTAGCGGGGGGCCCGGAGACCCAGTACTTC. Protein sequence: CASSVAGGPETQYF. V gene TRBV9 combines with J gene TRBJ2-5; possible D gene TRBD2, 7 bases. V was cut by 0 bases and J by 5 bases, with 11 bases left in between. The CDR3 runs 14 residues. Germline CDR1 is SGDLS and CDR2 is YYNGEE.

In its sample, this clonotype was seen many times. The gene calls are TRBV2 and TRBJ1-2, with a possible D match to TRBD1 (5 bases). This CDR3 is built from 13 residues. The V gene lost 5 bases and the J gene lost 8 bases, with 15 bases spanning the gap. CDR1 and CDR2 (germline): SNHLY, FYNNEI. The CDR3 DNA reads as TGTGCCAGCAGTCCCCTGGGGGATGGGGGCTACACCTTC. This codes for CASSPLGDGGYTF.

This clonotype was recorded a few times. This chain joins TRBV4-3 and TRBJ2-7; 8 nucleotides line up with TRBD2. V lost 1 base to trimming and J lost 2 bases; unmatched junction nucleotides: 4. The CDR3 totals 15 residues. Germline V CDR1 and CDR2: LGHNA, YSLEER. CDR3 coding DNA: TGCGCCAGCAGCCAAGCGGCGGGGGGACCCTACGAGCAGTACTTC. Translation gives CASSQAAGGPYEQYF.

The rearrangement links TRBV20-1 to TRBJ1-1; D is unresolved. The CDR3 sequence is 18 residues long. The germline V gene encodes CDR1 DFQATT and CDR2 SNEGSKA (reference sequence). The V end was cut by 3 bases, the J end by 1 base, with 24 bases between. CDR3 sequence reads: CSASRPTRWDTWNTEAFF. The CDR3 DNA sequence: TGCAGTGCTAGTCGCCCCACTCGGTGGGATACATGGAACACTGAAGCTTTCTTT.

The chain couples TRBV6-9 to TRBJ1-1, with 7 bases that match TRBD1. The CDR3 contains 12 residues. The ends lost 3 bases at V and 11 bases at J; junction bases unmatched: 6. Germline CDR1 is MNHGY and CDR2 is SVAAGI. CDR3 residues: CASSYLGGWAFF. CDR3 in DNA: TGTGCCAGCAGTTACCTAGGGGGCTGGGCTTTCTTT.

This clonotype has a count of ten or more. The chain employs TRBV10-3 and TRBJ2-2; 10 nucleotides align to TRBD2. Trimming at V came to 6 bases and at J to 7 bases, leaving 14 bases not matched to a gene. This CDR3 has 17 residues. The germline CDR1 and CDR2 sequences are ENHRY and SYGVKD. CDR3 in DNA: TGTGCCATCAGGGCTAGCGGGGGCCGAGGACGCAGCGGGGAGCTGTTTTTT. This sequence encodes CAIRASGGRGRSGELFF.